Presented here are 11 T cell receptor beta chains from one specimen sequenced in a study of OX40 agonist ivuxolimab in advanced cancers. The protocol was immunoSEQ multiplex PCR, while the TCRdb copy is restricted to in-frame clones and leaves out a portion. The sample includes roughly 64,000 clones, roughly four fifths of them seen just once. Material: CD4+ or CD8+ T cells sorted from blood, obtained in a trial of the OX40 agonist ivuxolimab. The receptors stem from an adult with an advanced solid tumor such as melanoma, head and neck, liver or kidney cancer.

The V call is TRBV18, the J call TRBJ2-2; 7 bases match TRBD2. Germline lookup yields CDR1 KGHSH and CDR2 LQKENI. The CDR3 consists of 12 residues. J lost 7 bases, V lost 5 bases, and 1 base had no gene match. Here the CDR3 reads CASSTGGGELFF. The DNA for the CDR3 is TGTGCCAGCTCAACGGGAGGCGGGGAGCTGTTTTTT.

The chain links TRBV5-1 to TRBJ2-5; D may be TRBD2 (6 bases). The CDR3 sequence is 15 residues long. Germline V gene data show CDR1 as SGHRS and CDR2 as YFSETQ. V dropped 4 bases and J dropped 5 bases, with 18 bases sitting between them. DNA of the CDR3: TGCGCCAGCAGCATGACTAGTCCGGAGAGGGAGACCCAGTACTTC. This translates into CASSMTSPERETQYF.

Ten or more counts support this clone. The gene calls are TRBV7-8 and TRBJ2-3, with 11 bases matching TRBD2. Germline V CDR1 and CDR2: SGHVS, FQNEAQ. The CDR3 is 15 amino acids. Losses at the gene ends were 6 bases for V and 4 bases for J; bases not matched to a gene: 6. The CDR3 bases are TGTGCCAGCAGACCTACTAGCGGGAGTTCAGATACGCAGTATTTT. Amino acids: CASRPTSGSSDTQYF.

The genes are TRBV5-5 and TRBJ2-7; a possible D gene is TRBD1 (5 bases). The CDR3 spans 14 residues. Germline V lookup: CDR1 SGHKS, CDR2 YYEKEE (reference sequence). V was cut by 0 bases and J by 4 bases, with 11 bases left in between. CDR3 residues: CASSLALQGYEQYF. The CDR3 DNA follows: TGTGCCAGCAGCTTGGCCCTTCAGGGATACGAGCAGTACTTC.

Of note for this clone: Other DNA variants within this sample encode the same CDR3. The V and J genes are TRBV7-3 and TRBJ1-6; no reliable D call. V lost 1 base and J lost 7, with 5 bases in between. The CDR3 is 13 residues long. The V gene's germline CDR1 is SGHTA and CDR2 FQGTGA. The CDR3 DNA reads as TGTGCCAGCAGCTTAAGTAGGAATTCACCCCTCCACTTT. Its protein product is CASSLSRNSPLHF.

Remarks on this clone: This CDR3 is also generated by other DNA sequences in the sample. The CDR3 spells CASSQGGGAGETQYF. DNA of the CDR3: TGCGCCAGCAGCCAAGGTGGGGGCGCCGGGGAGACCCAGTACTTC. This chain joins TRBV4-3 and TRBJ2-5, with D possibly being TRBD1 (6 bases). CDR1 and CDR2 from the germline V gene are LGHNA and YSLEER. Between the trimmed V and J ends, which lost 1 base and 5 bases, there was a span of 14 bases. This CDR3 region has 15 residues.

CDR3 sequence (DNA): TGTGCCAGCACCTCAAGCCCCCAGGGGCAAGGAGAGACCCAGTACTTC. Translation gives CASTSSPQGQGETQYF. The V and J genes are TRBV7-9 and TRBJ2-5; a possible D gene is TRBD1 (6 bases). V was trimmed by 7 bases and J by 4 bases, leaving 22 bases between them. Germline V CDR1 and CDR2: SEHNR, FQNEAQ (reference sequence). There are 16 residues in the CDR3. Full variable domain (outside the CDR3, taken from reference TRBV7-9 and TRBJ2-5): DTGVSQNPRHKITKRGQNVTFRCDPISEHNRLYWYRQTLGQGPEFLTYFQNEAQLEKSRLLSDRFSAERPKGSFSTLEIQRTEQGDSAMYLCASTSSPQGQGETQYFGPGTRLLVL.

V usage is TRBV6-5 and J usage is TRBJ1-2, with D maybe TRBD1 (5 bases). V was trimmed by 3 bases and J by 1 base, leaving 12 bases between them. CDR1 is MNHEY, CDR2 SVGAGI, per germline. The CDR3 runs 15 residues. The CDR3 DNA follows: TGTGCCAGCAGTTATTCCGCGCAGGGTAACTATGGCTACACCTTC. This encodes CASSYSAQGNYGYTF.

This sequence joins TRBV18 and TRBJ1-4; weak D call: TRBD1 (6 bases). Germline-derived CDR1 and CDR2 are KGHSH and LQKENI. The germline V and J ends were trimmed by 3 bases and 2 bases, with 13 bases remaining between them. The CDR3 extends over 16 amino acids. CDR3 in DNA: TGTGCCAGCTCACCTTACAGGGAACTCACTAATGAAAAACTGTTTTTT. Encoded protein: CASSPYRELTNEKLFF.

The J gene is TRBJ2-5, the V gene TRBV7-8; TRBD2 might be the D (5 bases). TRBJ2-7 explains the end of the DNA better; the J call may be wrong. Germline CDR1 is SGHVS and CDR2 is FQNEAQ. CDR3 length equals 12 residues. CDR3 DNA sequence: TGTGCCAGCAGCCGCGGGCCCTACGAGCAGTACTTC. Encoded protein: CASSRGPYEQYF.

V is TRBV27 and J is TRBJ2-7; 8 bases fit TRBD1. Germline CDR1 and CDR2: MNHEY and SMNVEV (reference sequence). V shed 1 base, J shed 2 bases, and the junction held 10 bases outside the gene matches. The CDR3 runs to 17 residues. The CDR3 region has the DNA TGTGCCAGCAGTTTATTGGCGACAGGGGCGACGACCTACGAGCAGTACTTC. As protein: CASSLLATGATTYEQYF.